A selection of T cell receptor beta chains follows, all from one sample in a study of OX40 agonist ivuxolimab in advanced cancers. Measured with immunoSEQ multiplex PCR; TCRdb has only the in-frame clones, and not every one. This sample carries fewer than 75,000 clones, around 87% of them seen once, and the ten largest clones take around 4%. Specimen: CD4+ or CD8+ T cells sorted from blood, collected in a trial of the OX40 agonist ivuxolimab. The receptors stem from an adult with an advanced solid tumor such as melanoma, head and neck, liver or kidney cancer. CDR3s leave out the opening cysteine and the closing phenylalanine or tryptophan.

v_call cdr3_aa
TRBV6-5 ASSSTGRDEQF
TRBV7-9 ASSTPLGPNEQF
TRBV11-3 ASSLTGDTYNEQF
TRBV19 ASSLSNHRRRGADTQY
TRBV28 ASSLRSWTGFNQPQH
TRBV4-2 ASSQDRTGVVDTQY
TRBV9 ASSVTDSVNTEAF
TRBV28 ASRGQGSGVNSPLH
TRBV27 ASVDYGDSTDTQY
TRBV5-4 ASSLKTGGGGELF
TRBV30 AWSLGYEQY
TRBV9 ASSVEQGTNYGYT
TRBV27 ASSSPGQGAYEQY
TRBV28 ASRGEGAQDNEQF
TRBV11-3 ASSLVSGYEQY
TRBV28 ASRWRQRGYNEQF
TRBV2 ASSQQETQY
TRBV5-5 ASSPLLNTEAF
TRBV5-1 ASSWAQDNPGANVLT
TRBV25-1 ASSVGTGSSYEQY
TRBV7-2 ASSFTSGGYNEQF
TRBV7-3 ASSSPGGGNQPQH
TRBV28 ASLLGRRAF
TRBV13 ASSQPDRAEAF
TRBV28 ASSSSGTGNQPQH
TRBV5-1 ASSFDSTGTQY
TRBV2 ATKVDRGEAF
TRBV28 ASSFSDSTDTQY
TRBV6-5 ASSHRGGEQF
TRBV6-5 ASTKVRSGQYEQY
TRBV6-4 ASSTTGSMGYT
TRBV27 ASSRANRYNEQF
TRBV7-9 ASSPGRLSSGNTIY
TRBV10-3 AISIGRDPKGPQH
TRBV6-1 ASSEGPYGYT
TRBV6-5 ASSYSAGGPREQF
TRBV30 AWGTSFSYNEQF
TRBV15 ATSRRGQEYNEQF
TRBV6-5 ASSSDRGGVNEQF
TRBV7-9 ASSEHRGIGTEAF
TRBV5-1 ASSLLVDSSYEQY
TRBV7-9 ASLYGGEQF
TRBV28 ASSFEGGATNEKLF
TRBV11-2 ASSLRRDHSYEQY
TRBV6-1 ASCPALQSQPQH
TRBV27 ASSLSGYEQY
TRBV18 ASSLSGVNTEAF
TRBV7-2 ASSDTSGSYNEQF
TRBV29-1 SAEGGNYGYT
TRBV7-2 ASSLGYTGELF
TRBV5-4 ASSYQGVNSGNTIY
TRBV11-1 ASSRQGNGYT